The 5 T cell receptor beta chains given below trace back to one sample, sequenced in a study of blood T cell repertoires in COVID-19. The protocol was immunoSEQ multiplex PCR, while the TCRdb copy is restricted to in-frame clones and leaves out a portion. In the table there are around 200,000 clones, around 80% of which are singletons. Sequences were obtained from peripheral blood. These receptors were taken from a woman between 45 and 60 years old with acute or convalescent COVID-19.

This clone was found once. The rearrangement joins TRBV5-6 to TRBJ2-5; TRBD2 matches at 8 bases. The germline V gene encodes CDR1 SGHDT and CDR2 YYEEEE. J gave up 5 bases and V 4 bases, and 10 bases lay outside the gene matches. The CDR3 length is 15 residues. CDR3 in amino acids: CASSRLRGARETQYF. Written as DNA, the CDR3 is TGTGCCAGCAGCCGGCTGCGGGGGGCGCGGGAGACCCAGTACTTC.

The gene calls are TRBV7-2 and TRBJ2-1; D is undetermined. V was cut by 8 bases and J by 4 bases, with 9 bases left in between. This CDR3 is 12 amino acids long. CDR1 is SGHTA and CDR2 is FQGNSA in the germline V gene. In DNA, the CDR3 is TGTGCCAGCTCCCTAAAATACAATGAGCAGTTCTTC. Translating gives CASSLKYNEQFF.

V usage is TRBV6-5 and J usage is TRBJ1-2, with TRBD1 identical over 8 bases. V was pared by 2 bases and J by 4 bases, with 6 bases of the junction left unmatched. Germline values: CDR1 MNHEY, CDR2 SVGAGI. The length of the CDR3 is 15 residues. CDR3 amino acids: CASSYGGQGFYGYTF. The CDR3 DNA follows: TGTGCCAGCAGTTACGGTGGACAGGGATTCTATGGCTACACCTTC.

The CDR3 coding sequence is TGTGCTAGTGGTTTGGCCCGGACAGGGGGAGATACGCAGTATTTT. Translating it yields CASGLARTGGDTQYF. The J gene is TRBJ2-3, the V gene TRBV12-5, with 10 positions matching TRBD1. Germline V CDR1 and CDR2: LGHNT, FRNRAP. The CDR3 has 15 residues. V was clipped by 1 base and J by 5 bases; unmatched bases: 3. The full variable domain, in which reference TRBV12-5 and TRBJ2-3 provide the parts outside the CDR3, is DARVTQTPRHKVTEMGQEVTMRCQPILGHNTVFWYRQTMMQGLELLAYFRNRAPLDDSGMPKDRFSAEMPDATLATLKIQPSEPRDSAVYFCASGLARTGGDTQYFGPGTRLTVL.

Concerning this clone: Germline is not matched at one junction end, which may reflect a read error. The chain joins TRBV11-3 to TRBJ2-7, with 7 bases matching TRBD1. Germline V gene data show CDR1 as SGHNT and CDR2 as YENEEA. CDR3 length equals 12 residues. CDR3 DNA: TGTGCCAGCAGCTTTATTTTTGCAGGGGGACCATTC. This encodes CASSFIFAGGPF.